The entry below gives a single T cell receptor beta chain sequence along with its context. 60 Vbeta and 13 Jbeta primers were used in PCR. TCRdb's table, derived via immunoSEQ multiplex PCR, lists solely in-frame clones and lacks some. Among roughly 200,000 clones listed, roughly 80% were seen once. The data stem from a study of cytomegalovirus exposure and HLA in healthy donors. Nominally healthy donors provided the samples, though records likely missed some immune exposures. The CDR3 extends over 14 amino acids. Trimming took 5 bases from V and 3 from J, leaving 10 bases between them. From germline, CDR1 is MDHEN and CDR2 SYDVKM.

This rearrangement joins TRBV28 to TRBJ1-4; D not certain. The TCR comes from a woman between 45 and 65 years old in good health and CMV-seronegative. Sequencing was performed on PBMCs. The CDR3 region is CASSNRVSNEKLFF. The CDR3 nucleotides are TGTGCCAGCAGTAACCGGGTTTCTAATGAAAAACTGTTTTTT.